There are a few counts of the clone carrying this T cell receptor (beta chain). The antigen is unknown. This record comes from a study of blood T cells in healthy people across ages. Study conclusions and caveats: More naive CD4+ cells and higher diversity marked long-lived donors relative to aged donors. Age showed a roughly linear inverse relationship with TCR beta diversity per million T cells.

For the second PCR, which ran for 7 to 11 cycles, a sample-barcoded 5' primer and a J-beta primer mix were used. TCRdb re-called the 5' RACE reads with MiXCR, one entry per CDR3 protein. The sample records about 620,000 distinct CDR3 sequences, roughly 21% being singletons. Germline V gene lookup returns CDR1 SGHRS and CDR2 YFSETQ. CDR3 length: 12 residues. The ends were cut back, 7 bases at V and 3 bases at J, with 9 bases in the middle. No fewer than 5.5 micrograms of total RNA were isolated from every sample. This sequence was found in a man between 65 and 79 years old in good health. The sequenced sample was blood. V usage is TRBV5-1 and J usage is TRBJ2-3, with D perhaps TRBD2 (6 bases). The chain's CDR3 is CASRGGTDTQYF. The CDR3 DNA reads TGCGCCAGCCGCGGAGGGACAGATACGCAGTATTTT.